Each of the 23 T cell receptor beta chains below was sequenced from the same sample in a study of blood T cell repertoires in COVID-19 (dated by TCRdb to 2020 to 2022). Preparation of the library involved the immunoSEQ multiplex PCR assay. TCRdb obtained this table from immuneACCESS and retained in-frame rearrangements with V and J assigned. These tables miss some clones; where compared with another copy, unresolved V genes account for less than half of the shortfall, and the remainder is unexplained. For this sample there are about 210,000 clones; about nine tenths appear just once. The ten largest clones capture about 1.7% of the sample. Sequenced sample: peripheral blood. These receptor sequences come from a man aged 18 to 35 with active or convalescent COVID-19.

The chain has TRBV19 and TRBJ2-1, with 7 bases that match TRBD1. V lost 1 base and J lost 2; bases outside the gene matches: 2. CDR1 is LNHDA, CDR2 SQIVND, per germline (reference sequence). CDR3 length equals 15 residues. This CDR3 is CASSIGGQPYNEQFF. DNA of the CDR3: TGTGCCAGTAGTATAGGGGGACAGCCCTACAATGAGCAGTTCTTC.

The V and J genes are TRBV7-2 and TRBJ1-3; TRBD1 agrees at 9 bases. V trimming: 5 bases; J trimming: 4 bases; junction bases outside the gene matches: 3. CDR1 is SGHTA and CDR2 is FQGNSA in the germline V gene. CDR3 length: 14 amino acids. The CDR3 DNA reads as TGTGCCAGCAGCAGACAGGGGGTCGGAAACACCATATATTTT. Translation: CASSRQGVGNTIYF.

The chain recombines TRBV6-5 with TRBJ2-3; 9 bases are a match to TRBD2. Trimming removed 2 bases from V and 3 bases from J; junction bases left unmatched: 6. The CDR3 sequence is 16 residues long. Germline V gene data show CDR1 as MNHEY and CDR2 as SVGAGI. CDR3 DNA: TGTGCCAGCAGTTACCCCGGGGCGGGAGGGACAGATACGCAGTATTTT. It translates to CASSYPGAGGTDTQYF.

The chain couples TRBV6-5 to TRBJ1-2; D might be TRBD1 (5 bases). The germline V gene has CDR1 MNHEY and CDR2 SVGAGI. The germline V and J ends were trimmed by 5 bases and 2 bases, with 12 bases remaining between them. The CDR3 extends over 14 amino acids. The CDR3 coding sequence is TGTGCCAGCAGTCGGGACTCTCGGAACTATGGCTACACCTTC. Its translation: CASSRDSRNYGYTF.

The rearrangement uses TRBV7-8 and TRBJ2-3; 8 bases map to TRBD2. Germline lookup yields CDR1 SGHVS and CDR2 FQNEAQ. The trim removed 8 bases at V and 6 bases at J, leaving 10 bases unmatched. The CDR3 has 14 amino acids. For the CDR3, the DNA is TGTGCCAGCTGCCCGGGAGGGTCCGCGGATACGCAGTATTTT. Protein sequence: CASCPGGSADTQYF.

The chain recombines TRBV24-1 with TRBJ1-6, with TRBD1 as a possible D gene (6 bases). Per the germline V gene, CDR1 is KGHDR and CDR2 is SFDVKD. The V and J ends lost 2 bases and 8 bases respectively, with 12 bases between them. The CDR3 totals 15 residues. CDR3 protein: CATSDSGGLDSPLHF. The CDR3 region has the DNA TGTGCCACCAGTGATTCGGGGGGCCTGGATTCACCCCTCCACTTT.

This rearrangement joins TRBV7-6 to TRBJ2-3, with D possibly matching TRBD2 (5 bases). Germline V gene lookup returns CDR1 SGHVS and CDR2 FNYEAQ. Trimming removed 1 base from V and 4 bases from J, with 12 bases in between. CDR3 size: 15 residues. CDR3 amino acids: CASSLGYLAADTQYF. CDR3 coding DNA: TGTGCCAGCAGCTTAGGTTATCTAGCCGCAGATACGCAGTATTTT.

The rearrangement joins TRBV2 to TRBJ1-3; D perhaps matches TRBD1 (6 bases). CDR3 length: 15 residues. V lost 3 bases, J lost 0 bases, and 9 bases lay in between. Looked up from germline, CDR1 is SNHLY and CDR2 is FYNNEI. This CDR3 is CASSDDRFSGNTIYF. CDR3 bases: TGTGCCAGCAGTGATGACAGGTTCTCTGGAAACACCATATATTTT.

This clone was counted a single time. V and J are TRBV19 and TRBJ2-3; TRBD2 aligns across 9 bases. V trimming: 7 bases; J trimming: 3 bases; junction bases outside the gene matches: 14. This CDR3 region has 17 residues. CDR1 and CDR2 from the germline V gene are LNHDA and SQIVND (reference sequence). The CDR3 DNA is TGTGCCAGTACCTCGGCGACTAGCGGATGGGAGACAGATACGCAGTATTTT. It is translated as CASTSATSGWETDTQYF. Using reference TRBV19 and TRBJ2-3 for the parts outside the CDR3, the full variable domain is DGGITQSPKYLFRKEGQNVTLSCEQNLNHDAMYWYRQDPGQGLRLIYYSQIVNDFQKGDIAEGYSVSREKKESFPLTVTSAQKNPTAFYLCASTSATSGWETDTQYFGPGTRLTVL.

This clone came up a few times. The chain carries TRBV25-1 and TRBJ1-4; a possible D gene is TRBD1 (5 bases). This CDR3 comprises 15 residues. The V end lost 1 base, the J end lost 6 bases, and 12 bases lay between the germline ends. Germline V lookup: CDR1 MGHDK, CDR2 SYGVNS. Written as DNA, the CDR3 is TGTGCCAGCAGTGAATTCGGGGGGTGGGATGAAAAACTGTTTTTT. Encoded protein: CASSEFGGWDEKLFF.

The chain links TRBV6-5 to TRBJ1-6; 7 bases are a match to TRBD1. This CDR3 has 15 residues. V dropped 4 bases and J dropped 7; count of bases not matched to a gene: 7. The germline V gene has CDR1 MNHEY and CDR2 SVGAGI. The CDR3 bases are TGTGCCAGCAGTTCGGCGACAGGGAGAAATTCACCCCTCCACTTT. Protein: CASSSATGRNSPLHF.

The V and J genes are TRBV7-2 and TRBJ2-1, with D maybe TRBD1 (6 bases). The CDR3 has 15 residues. With 5 bases removed from V and 2 bases from J, the gap between germline ends came to 13 bases. CDR1 and CDR2 (germline): SGHTA, FQGNSA. The CDR3 region has the DNA TGTGCCAGCAGCCCAGGGGTACTTCCCTACAATGAGCAGTTCTTC. Protein product: CASSPGVLPYNEQFF.

This clone was seen a single time. This chain uses TRBV28 with TRBJ2-1; 10 nucleotides align to TRBD2. The ends lost 6 bases at V and 4 bases at J; junction bases unmatched: 6. In germline, CDR1 is MDHEN, CDR2 SYDVKM. CDR3 length: 15 amino acids. The CDR3: CASSHGTSAYNEQFF. CDR3 nucleotides: TGTGCCAGCAGCCATGGGACTAGCGCTTACAATGAGCAGTTCTTC. The whole variable domain, filled in from reference TRBV28 and TRBJ2-1, reads DVKVTQSSRYLVKRTGEKVFLECVQDMDHENMFWYRQDPGLGLRLIYFSYDVKMKEKGDIPEGYSVSREKKERFSLILESASTNQTSMYLCASSHGTSAYNEQFFGPGTRLTVL.

The CDR3 spells CASSLLQGGDTEAFF. Written as DNA, the CDR3 is TGCGCCAGCAGCTTACTCCAGGGTGGGGACACTGAAGCTTTCTTT. The V gene is TRBV5-1, the J gene TRBJ1-1, with D possibly being TRBD1 (5 bases). The V end lost 2 bases, the J end lost 3 bases, and 14 bases lay between the germline ends. CDR1 is SGHRS and CDR2 is YFSETQ in the germline V gene. The CDR3 sequence is 15 residues long.

V and J are TRBV7-8 and TRBJ2-1, with TRBD2 matching 11 bases. The CDR3 runs to 17 residues. V gave up 1 base and J gave up 4 bases; unmatched junction bases: 6. Germline loops: CDR1 SGHVS, CDR2 FQNEAQ. CDR3 DNA sequence: TGTGCCAGCAGCTTAGGGGGTAGCGGGAGGGTATACAATGAGCAGTTCTTC. It codes for CASSLGGSGRVYNEQFF.

This rearrangement joins TRBV9 to TRBJ2-3, with 10 bases matching TRBD2. V was clipped by 4 bases and J by 4 bases; unmatched bases: 9. CDR3 size: 16 residues. Germline lookup yields CDR1 SGDLS and CDR2 YYNGEE. CDR3 DNA: TGTGCCAGCAGCTATACAATAGCGGGGGGCGCAGATACGCAGTATTTT. Encoded protein: CASSYTIAGGADTQYF.

The rearrangement joins TRBV30 to TRBJ1-4; TRBD1 matches 8 bases. From germline, CDR1 is GTSNPN and CDR2 SVGIG (reference sequence). CDR3 length: 13 amino acids. V gave up 8 bases and J gave up 8 bases; unmatched junction bases: 10. CDR3 coding DNA: TGTGCCACCCGACAGGGGTTTAACGAAAAACTGTTTTTT. Protein: CATRQGFNEKLFF.

Only a few counts were recorded for this clone. The chain has TRBV5-1 and TRBJ2-7; D is ambiguous. Germline lookup yields CDR1 SGHRS and CDR2 YFSETQ. The CDR3 extends over 14 amino acids. Deletions cut 4 bases from V and 0 bases from J, with 11 bases between. The CDR3 spells CASSQTHSSYEQYF. Here the CDR3 DNA reads TGCGCCAGCAGCCAAACACACAGCTCCTACGAGCAGTACTTC.

V gene TRBV30 combines with J gene TRBJ1-2, with D maybe TRBD1 (5 bases). The V end was cut by 4 bases, the J end by 8 bases, with 20 bases between. This CDR3 has 14 amino acids. Germline V gene sequence: CDR1 GTSNPN, CDR2 SVGIG (reference sequence). CDR3 bases: TGTGCCTGGAAACTGGGCGGGACCGTCTCCGGCTACACCTTC. This gives the protein CAWKLGGTVSGYTF.

This rearrangement joins TRBV6-2 or TRBV6-3 to TRBJ2-7; the match to TRBD2 covers 12 bases. Losses at the gene ends were 2 bases for V and 4 bases for J; bases not matched to a gene: 9. CDR1 is MNHEY and CDR2 is SVGEGT in the germline V gene. The CDR3 has 17 amino acids. CDR3 in amino acids: CASSYHPSGRALYEQYF. The CDR3 DNA follows: TGTGCCAGCAGTTACCATCCTAGCGGGAGGGCGCTGTACGAGCAGTACTTC.

V gene TRBV30 combines with J gene TRBJ1-2; D may be TRBD1 (6 bases). The CDR3 length is 14 residues. The V end was cut by 7 bases, the J end by 3 bases, with 18 bases between. Germline CDR1 and CDR2: GTSNPN and SVGIG (reference sequence). CDR3: CAYHGGAFDYGYTF. CDR3 DNA sequence: TGTGCCTACCATGGGGGGGCCTTCGACTATGGCTACACCTTC.

This clone has only a few counts. The CDR3 loop is CASSPYRDTNEKLFF. The CDR3 DNA reads TGCGCCAGCAGCCCTTACAGGGACACTAATGAAAAACTGTTTTTT. The chain employs TRBV5-1 and TRBJ1-4, with D maybe TRBD1 (6 bases). The germline V and J ends were trimmed by 4 bases and 2 bases, with 12 bases remaining between them. Germline V gives CDR1 SGHRS, CDR2 YFSETQ. The CDR3 length is 15 residues.

The gene calls are TRBV4-3 and TRBJ2-1; 10 bases are shared with TRBD2. Trimming at V came to 3 bases and at J to 1 base, leaving 3 bases not matched to a gene. The CDR3 extends over 16 amino acids. CDR1 is LGHNA and CDR2 is YSLEER in the germline V gene. In DNA form, the CDR3 reads TGCGCCAGCAGCCAGGCTAGCGGGAGTTCCTACAATGAGCAGTTCTTC. Translating gives CASSQASGSSYNEQFF.